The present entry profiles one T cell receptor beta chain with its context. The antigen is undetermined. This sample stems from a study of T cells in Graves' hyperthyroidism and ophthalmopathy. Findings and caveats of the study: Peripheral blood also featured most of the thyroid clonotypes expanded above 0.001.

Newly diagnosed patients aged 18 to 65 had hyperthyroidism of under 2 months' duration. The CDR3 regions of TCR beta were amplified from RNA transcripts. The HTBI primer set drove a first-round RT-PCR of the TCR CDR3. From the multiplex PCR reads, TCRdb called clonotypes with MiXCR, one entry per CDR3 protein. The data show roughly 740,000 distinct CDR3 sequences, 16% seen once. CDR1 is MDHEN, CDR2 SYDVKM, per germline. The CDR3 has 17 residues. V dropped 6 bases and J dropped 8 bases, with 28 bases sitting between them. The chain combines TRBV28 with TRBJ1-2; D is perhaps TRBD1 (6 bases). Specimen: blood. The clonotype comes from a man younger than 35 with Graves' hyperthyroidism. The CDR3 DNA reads TGTGCCAGCAGCCTCCCAACCGGGACAATCTCCTCTGGGGGCTACACCTTC. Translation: CASSLPTGTISSGGYTF.